The TCR beta chain described here comes from a study of blood T cell repertoires in COVID-19. Data came from immunoSEQ multiplex PCR; TCRdb stores just in-frame clones and leaves some out. Here the sample spans 45,000 or so clones, approximately 87% being singletons. V lost 6 bases, J lost 3 bases, and 12 bases lay in between. Germline values: CDR1 SGHTA, CDR2 FQGNSA. The CDR3 totals 13 residues. The sample consisted of peripheral blood. The rearrangement uses TRBV7-2 and TRBJ2-7, with a tentative D call TRBD2 (5 bases). The TCR sequence derives from a human donor in a cohort sampled during active COVID-19. The DNA of the CDR3 is TGTGCCAGCAGTCGTGGACTGGGCTACGAGCAGTACTTC. It specifies CASSRGLGYEQYF.